These 14 T cell receptor beta chains originate from one sample sequenced in a study of blood T cell repertoires in COVID-19 (dated by TCRdb to the early 2020s). Receptor libraries were prepared by the immunoSEQ multiplex PCR assay. The table comes from immuneACCESS by way of TCRdb, which keeps in-frame sequences with V and J called. Part of the clones is missing from these tables; in studies checked, under half for an unresolved V gene and the rest for unknown reasons. The sample profile shows about 70,000 clones; about four fifths of them were found once. Clones ranked in the top ten supply approximately 0.8% of the sample. The sequencing sample was made of peripheral blood. All receptors come from a woman between 70 and 85 years old with acute or convalescent COVID-19.

This clone was seen a few times. The chain joins TRBV10-2 to TRBJ2-3; TRBD2 matches at 10 bases. This CDR3 has 16 residues. Trimming cost V 4 bases and J 1 base; bases outside gene matches: 5. Germline V gene lookup returns CDR1 WSHSY and CDR2 SAAADI. The chain's CDR3 is CASSASSGGGTDTQYF. The CDR3 DNA sequence: TGCGCCAGCAGTGCTTCTAGCGGGGGAGGCACAGATACGCAGTATTTT.

This chain uses TRBV7-6 with TRBJ2-7, with 9 bases that match TRBD1. The CDR3 is 13 residues long. Trimming cost V 5 bases and J 5 bases; bases outside gene matches: 4. Germline V gene lookup returns CDR1 SGHVS and CDR2 FNYEAQ. CDR3 DNA: TGTGCCAGCAGCCAGGGACAGGGAGACGAGCAGTACTTC. Protein sequence: CASSQGQGDEQYF.

The chain recombines TRBV19 with TRBJ1-4; 8 bases are shared with TRBD1. J was trimmed by 4 bases and V by 6 bases; bases with no gene match: 4. This CDR3 is built from 14 residues. Per germline, CDR1 LNHDA and CDR2 SQIVND (reference sequence). CDR3 in amino acids: CASRRGQVNEKLFF. The CDR3 nucleotides are TGTGCCAGTAGGAGGGGACAGGTTAATGAAAAACTGTTTTTT.

The DNA of the CDR3 is TGTGCCAGCAGCTTGGCGGTAGGGTCGGCGGGATCATACGAGCAGTACTTC. This sequence encodes CASSLAVGSAGSYEQYF. The V and J genes are TRBV5-5 and TRBJ2-7; perhaps TRBD2 as D (6 bases). The CDR3 covers 17 residues. V gave up 0 bases and J gave up 4 bases, with 20 bases separating them. Germline CDR1 is SGHKS and CDR2 is YYEKEE (reference sequence).

The chain has TRBV5-1 and TRBJ2-5, with 7 bases lining up with TRBD2. This CDR3 is built from 13 residues. Germline-derived CDR1 and CDR2 are SGHRS and YFSETQ. The trim removed 3 bases at V and 3 bases at J, leaving 2 bases unmatched. The CDR3 spells CASSWTREETQYF. The DNA for the CDR3 is TGCGCCAGCAGCTGGACTAGAGAAGAGACCCAGTACTTC.

In this sample, this clone turned up a few times. The chain carries TRBV5-1 and TRBJ1-2; D may be TRBD1 (5 bases). The CDR3 sequence is 14 residues long. Looked up from germline, CDR1 is SGHRS and CDR2 is YFSETQ. V lost 0 bases, J lost 8 bases, and 14 bases lay in between. As DNA, the CDR3 is TGCGCCAGCAGCTTGGAGCCCCAGGGCGGCGGCTACACCTTC. Encoded protein: CASSLEPQGGGYTF.

This chain uses TRBV27 with TRBJ2-1, with TRBD2 matching over 11 bases. CDR3 length equals 14 residues. The germline V gene has CDR1 MNHEY and CDR2 SMNVEV (reference sequence). V gave up 6 bases and J gave up 5 bases; unmatched junction bases: 3. The CDR3 DNA is TGTGCCAGCAGAACTAGCGGGAGTAACAATGAGCAGTTCTTC. Protein: CASRTSGSNNEQFF.

The chain is built from TRBV5-8 and TRBJ1-5, with 9 nucleotides matching TRBD1. Trimming took 2 bases from V and 7 from J; bases not matched to a gene: 10. CDR3 length: 16 residues. Germline-derived CDR1 and CDR2 are SGHTS and YDEGEE. The CDR3, as DNA: TGTGCCAGCAGCTTTAGAGGGACAGGGCAAGGGCAGCCCCAGCATTTT. Translated, it gives CASSFRGTGQGQPQHF.

This sequence joins TRBV3-1 (or the pseudogene TRBV3-2) and TRBJ2-6; D unresolved. Germline CDR1 and CDR2: LGHDT and YNNKEL (reference sequence). V was cut by 4 bases and J by 0 bases, with 4 bases left in between. The CDR3 is 14 amino acids. CDR3 amino acids: CASSLASGANVLTF. The CDR3 bases are TGTGCCAGCAGCCTGGCCTCTGGGGCCAACGTCCTGACTTTC.

This rearrangement joins TRBV30 to TRBJ2-6, with 7 bases aligning to TRBD1. CDR1 is GTSNPN and CDR2 is SVGIG in the germline V gene (reference sequence). V lost 1 base and J lost 3; bases outside the gene matches: 6. CDR3 length: 16 residues. As DNA, the CDR3 is TGTGCCTGGAGTGGACCCACAGGGGTTGGGGCCAACGTCCTGACTTTC. Protein product: CAWSGPTGVGANVLTF. Based on the CDR3 plus reference TRBV30 and TRBJ2-6, the full variable domain is SQTIHQWPATLVQPVGSPLSLECTVEGTSNPNLYWYRQAAGRGLQLLFYSVGIGQISSEVPQNLSASRPQDRQFILSSKKLLLSDSGFYLCAWSGPTGVGANVLTFGAGSRLTVL.

V and J are TRBV2 and TRBJ2-5, with TRBD2 matching 14 bases. J gave up 5 bases and V 6 bases, and 8 bases lay outside the gene matches. From germline, CDR1 is SNHLY and CDR2 FYNNEI. This CDR3 comprises 16 residues. The CDR3, as DNA: TGTGCCAGCAGATACGGACTAGCGGGGGGCGAGGAGACCCAGTACTTC. Translated, it gives CASRYGLAGGEETQYF.

This clone was seen a few times. This chain uses TRBV6-6 with TRBJ1-6, with D maybe TRBD1 (5 bases). Germline lookup yields CDR1 MNHNY and CDR2 SVGAGI (reference sequence). The ends were cut back, 2 bases at V and 5 bases at J, with 13 bases in the middle. The CDR3 is 16 amino acids. The CDR3 loop reads CASSYGPGLNNSPLHF. In DNA, the CDR3 is TGTGCCAGCAGTTACGGGCCAGGGTTAAATAATTCACCCCTCCACTTT.

V usage is TRBV28 and J usage is TRBJ1-5; 10 nucleotides match TRBD1. V dropped 3 bases and J dropped 1; count of bases not matched to a gene: 6. The germline V gene has CDR1 MDHEN and CDR2 SYDVKM. The CDR3 consists of 17 residues. CDR3 in DNA: TGTGCCAGCAGTTTTGGGACAGGGGTTTTCAGCAATCAGCCCCAGCATTTT. As protein: CASSFGTGVFSNQPQHF.

This chain connects TRBV7-2 to TRBJ2-3, with 11 positions matching TRBD2. Unmatched junction bases numbered 5, after V lost 5 bases and J lost 1 base. CDR1 and CDR2 from the germline V gene are SGHTA and FQGNSA. CDR3 size: 16 residues. The CDR3 loop reads CASSQVAGGRTDTQYF. DNA for the CDR3: TGTGCCAGCAGCCAGGTAGCGGGGGGGCGCACAGATACGCAGTATTTT.